This is a list of T cell receptor beta chains from one sample in a study of T cell changes during pregnancy in multiple sclerosis. Libraries were prepared by immunoSEQ multiplex PCR; TCRdb keeps only in-frame clonotypes and omits some of them. Seen here are tens of thousands of clones, about 92% observed once, and the top ten hold around 5%. Specimen: peripheral blood, collected in the first trimester of pregnancy. The receptors originated from a female donor in good health, enrolled as a control in a pregnancy study. Both conserved end residues are part of each CDR3. A D gene is named only where the DNA matches it firmly. Clone sizes are given selectively: once, few, many, or a class where the clone is expanded.

v_gene,abundance,d_gene,j_gene,CDR3nt,CDR3aa
TRBV19,few,-,TRBJ2-7,TGTGCCACCCAAGCGAGCGGAACTAGCTCCTACGAGCAGTACTTC,CATQASGTSSYEQYF
TRBV27,-,-,TRBJ2-3,TGTGCCAGCAGTTTAACCCGCGCCACAGATACGCAGTATTTT,CASSLTRATDTQYF
TRBV7-9,-,TRBD1,TRBJ1-2,TGTGCCAGCAGCTTAGAGGGGGCTACGGATGGCTACACCTTC,CASSLEGATDGYTF
TRBV11-2,-,TRBD2,TRBJ2-3,TGTGCCAGCAGCTTCATACTAGCGGGTCGCACAGATACGCAGTATTTT,CASSFILAGRTDTQYF
TRBV5-1,-,TRBD1,TRBJ2-5,TGCGCCAGCAGCTTCAGGTCGACAGGGGGCGCAGAGACCCAGTACTTC,CASSFRSTGGAETQYF
TRBV30,-,-,TRBJ1-6,TGTGCCTGGATGGGCCTTGTGAATTCACCCCTCCACTTT,CAWMGLVNSPLHF
TRBV7-9,-,TRBD1,TRBJ1-4,TGTGCCAGCAGCTTACCGGGACAGGGTGGAAAACTGTTTTTT,CASSLPGQGGKLFF
TRBV5-4,-,TRBD1,TRBJ2-7,TGTGCCAGCAGCTTGAGTTTTGCGACAGGGGTGTCCTACGAGCAGTACTTC,CASSLSFATGVSYEQYF
TRBV4-3,-,TRBD2,TRBJ2-2,TGCGCCAGCAGCCAAGAGCGGGGGGGCTACACCGGGGAGCTGTTTTTT,CASSQERGGYTGELFF
TRBV5-1,-,TRBD1,TRBJ2-3,TGCGCCAGCAGCCTACGGACAGGACTAGATACGCAGTATTTT,CASSLRTGLDTQYF
TRBV5-4,once,-,TRBJ1-2,TGTGCCAGCAGCCCGGGGGAGCTAACGATTTATGGCTACACCTTC,CASSPGELTIYGYTF
TRBV5-1,-,-,TRBJ2-2,TGCGCCAGCAGCTTGACTTCCCCGGAGTTCACCGGGGAGCTGTTTTTT,CASSLTSPEFTGELFF
TRBV6-1,-,TRBD1,TRBJ1-1,TGTGCCAGCAGTGAAATTGGGGCAGGGGGTCGGCAAGCTTTCTTT,CASSEIGAGGRQAFF
TRBV19,-,-,TRBJ1-6,TGTGCCAGTACCCTAGGGATTGCCACGGGGCCCCTCCACTTT,CASTLGIATGPLHF
TRBV10-2,-,-,TRBJ1-5,TGCGCCAGCAGTGAGTCCGGGGTAAATCAGCCCCAGCATTTT,CASSESGVNQPQHF